This TCR beta chain came from a study of OX40 agonist ivuxolimab in advanced cancers. At the level of the study: Patients were dosed with the agonistic anti-OX40 (CD134) antibody ivuxolimab. Study-wide results and limits: Some of the nonresponding patients also showed low levels of normalized T-cell clonal expansion. Not determined was the antigen specificity of the expanded peripheral T cells.

CDR1 and CDR2 (germline): LGHNA, YSLEER. Trimming cost V 0 bases and J 3 bases, with 15 bases left between them. This CDR3 is built from 16 residues. Of note for this clone: Its specificity is not known.

Data came from immunoSEQ multiplex PCR; TCRdb stores just in-frame clones and leaves some out. The sample contains 60,000 to 80,000 clones, 75% to 85% of which appear only once. This specimen consisted of CD4+ or CD8+ T cells sorted from blood, obtained in a trial of the OX40 agonist ivuxolimab. The chain recombines TRBV4-3 with TRBJ2-7; D call uncertain. The clonotype comes from an adult with an advanced solid tumor such as melanoma, head and neck, liver or kidney cancer. The CDR3 region is CASSQEAPPAYYEQYF. DNA for the CDR3: TGCGCCAGCAGCCAAGAAGCACCCCCAGCCTACTACGAGCAGTACTTC.